What follows are 32 T cell receptor beta chains derived from one specimen sequenced in a study of CD8 T cells in Susac syndrome. Random-hexamer reverse transcription was applied to roughly 0.5 to 1 ug RNA. Via MiXCR, TCRdb re-called the immunoSEQ multiplex PCR reads, giving one row per CDR3 protein. The table records about 150,000 distinct CDR3 sequences, approximately 95% of them present only once. Sequencing used CD4+ T cells from PBMCs. These receptors were obtained from a human donor with Susac syndrome.

CDR3 in DNA: TGCGCCAGCAGCCCTATCCCCGGGACAGCTTACAATGAGCAGTTCTTC. Protein sequence: CASSPIPGTAYNEQFF. The chain uses TRBV5-1 and TRBJ2-1; 7 bases match TRBD1. CDR3 size: 16 residues. J lost 4 bases, V lost 4 bases, and 11 bases had no gene match. Germline V gives CDR1 SGHRS, CDR2 YFSETQ.

The chain recombines TRBV6-4 with TRBJ2-7; perhaps D is TRBD1 or TRBD2 (6 bases each). With 3 bases removed from V and 5 bases from J, the gap between germline ends came to 14 bases. The CDR3 runs 14 residues. Looked up from germline, CDR1 is MRHNA and CDR2 is SNTAGT. The CDR3 reads CASSEDRPGDEQYF. The CDR3 region has the DNA TGTGCCAGCAGTGAGGACAGACCGGGGGACGAGCAGTACTTC.

The J gene is TRBJ2-6, the V gene TRBV6-6; D unresolved. With 8 bases removed from V and 0 bases from J, the gap between germline ends came to 5 bases. Germline V gene sequence: CDR1 MNHNY, CDR2 SVGAGI (reference sequence). CDR3 length equals 13 residues. CDR3 in amino acids: CASFLSGANVLTF. CDR3 in DNA: TGTGCCAGCTTCCTCTCTGGGGCCAACGTCCTGACTTTC.

This clonotype was counted once. The chain carries TRBV11-2 and TRBJ2-7; the D is unclear. The germline V gene encodes CDR1 SGHAT and CDR2 FQNNGV. V shed 0 bases and J shed 5 bases, with 11 bases lying between them. This CDR3 comprises 14 residues. The CDR3: CASSLDRWVHEQYF. CDR3 nucleotides: TGTGCCAGCAGCTTAGATCGGTGGGTTCACGAGCAGTACTTC.

The chain joins TRBV5-4 to TRBJ2-3; D remains ambiguous. Germline loops: CDR1 SGHNT, CDR2 YYREEE (reference sequence). This CDR3 is 15 amino acids long. The ends were cut back, 1 base at V and 6 bases at J, with 15 bases in the middle. The CDR3, as DNA: TGTGCCAGCAGCTTGAGTGCGTTCCGGGCTGATACGCAGTATTTT. Amino acids: CASSLSAFRADTQYF.

This clonotype has more than one count but fewer than ten. The V call is TRBV6-5, the J call TRBJ2-5, with a possible D match to TRBD1 (5 bases). Germline V gives CDR1 MNHEY, CDR2 SVGAGI. This CDR3 spans 12 amino acids. The V end was cut by 5 bases, the J end by 3 bases, with 7 bases between. This CDR3 reads CASSQGEETQYF. The DNA of the CDR3 is TGTGCCAGCAGTCAAGGGGAAGAGACCCAGTACTTC.

The CDR3 DNA is TGTGCCAGCAGCCAAGAACCTGCGACAGTTACTCCTAGCACAGATACGCAGTATTTT. It translates to CASSQEPATVTPSTDTQYF. The chain combines TRBV3-1 with TRBJ2-3; D may be TRBD1 (5 bases). Trimming removed 0 bases at V and 0 bases at J, with 19 bases between. This CDR3 has 19 amino acids. Germline CDR1 is LGHDT and CDR2 is YNNKEL (reference sequence).

The chain uses TRBV4-1 and TRBJ2-7, with 10 positions matching TRBD2. V gave up 5 bases and J gave up 3 bases; unmatched junction bases: 10. CDR3 length equals 16 residues. Germline values: CDR1 MGHRA, CDR2 YSYEKL. The CDR3 protein is CASSSPTSGALYEQYF. The CDR3 nucleotides read TGCGCCAGCAGCTCACCAACTAGCGGGGCCCTCTACGAGCAGTACTTC.

V gene TRBV14 combines with J gene TRBJ2-5, with 7 bases matching TRBD1. The germline V gene has CDR1 SGHDN and CDR2 FVKESK. The J segment lost 4 bases and the V segment lost 5 bases, leaving 4 bases of the junction unmatched. The CDR3 totals 13 residues. CDR3 coding DNA: TGTGCCAGCAGCAGGAACAGGGGAGAGACCCAGTACTTC. Its translation: CASSRNRGETQYF.

This sequence joins TRBV12-3 or TRBV12-4 and TRBJ1-1; a possible D gene is TRBD1 (5 bases). Deletions cut 7 bases from V and 1 base from J, with 13 bases between. The length of the CDR3 is 14 residues. The CDR3 DNA follows: TGTGCCAGCACCCTGAGGGGAGAGAACACTGAAGCTTTCTTT. It codes for CASTLRGENTEAFF.

The chain combines TRBV20-1 with TRBJ2-3; possibly TRBD1 for D (5 bases). V gave up 5 bases and J gave up 2 bases, with 11 bases separating them. This CDR3 is 13 amino acids long. The germline V gene encodes CDR1 DFQATT and CDR2 SNEGSKA (reference sequence). The CDR3: CSALGVPTDTQYF. As DNA, the CDR3 is TGCAGTGCTTTAGGGGTCCCCACAGATACGCAGTATTTT.

This clonotype was observed once. The rearrangement joins TRBV5-4 to TRBJ2-7; 8 bases map to TRBD2. Germline CDR1 SGHNT, CDR2 YYREEE (reference sequence). The CDR3 covers 13 residues. With V trimmed by 7 bases and J by 2 bases, 5 bases remained unmatched. CDR3 loop: CASGLRGAYEQYF. The DNA of the CDR3 is TGTGCCAGCGGGCTGCGGGGGGCCTACGAGCAGTACTTC. The variable domain in full, with the rest retrieved from reference TRBV5-4 and TRBJ2-7, is ETGVTQSPTHLIKTRGQQVTLRCSSQSGHNTVSWYQQALGQGPQFIFQYYREEENGRGNFPPRFSGLQFPNYSSELNVNALELDDSALYLCASGLRGAYEQYFGPGTRLTVT.

The chain has TRBV5-1 and TRBJ2-7; TRBD2 agrees at 7 bases. Germline lookup yields CDR1 SGHRS and CDR2 YFSETQ. Trimming at V came to 4 bases and at J to 6 bases, leaving 10 bases not matched to a gene. CDR3 size: 14 residues. This CDR3 reads CASSLTGTTAEQYF. CDR3 bases: TGCGCCAGCAGCCTGACCGGGACTACCGCCGAGCAGTACTTC.

The V gene is TRBV12-3 or TRBV12-4, the J gene TRBJ2-2; the match to TRBD1 covers 7 bases. The CDR3 is made up of 16 amino acids. The V segment lost 8 bases and the J segment 5 bases; nucleotides outside the gene matches: 14. CDR3 DNA sequence: TGTGCCAGCCGACAGGGAAGGGGGAAGATGACCGGGGAGCTGTTTTTT. Amino acid sequence: CASRQGRGKMTGELFF.

The genes are TRBV10-2 and TRBJ1-6, with D unclear. Looked up from germline, CDR1 is WSHSY and CDR2 is SAAADI. This CDR3 region has 14 residues. Trimming removed 6 bases at V and 0 bases at J, with 6 bases between. CDR3 sequence: CASRTRSYNSPLHF. The CDR3 nucleotides are TGCGCCAGCAGGACCCGCTCCTATAATTCACCCCTCCACTTT.

The chain has TRBV12-3 or TRBV12-4 and TRBJ2-3, with D perhaps matching TRBD2 (5 bases). The V and J ends lost 3 bases and 2 bases respectively, with 6 bases between them. CDR3 length: 13 residues. CDR3 protein: CASSLEDTDTQYF. The DNA of the CDR3 is TGTGCCAGCAGTTTGGAGGACACAGATACGCAGTATTTT.

This CDR3 is CASSLAGTEAFF. In DNA form, the CDR3 reads TGTGCCAGCAGTTTAGCGGGCACTGAAGCTTTCTTT. This chain joins TRBV28 and TRBJ1-1; D gene ambiguous. V was shortened by 2 bases and J by 4 bases, with 5 bases between the two germline ends. This CDR3 comprises 12 residues. Looked up from germline, CDR1 is MDHEN and CDR2 is SYDVKM.

The chain carries TRBV29-1 and TRBJ1-3, with unresolved D. Germline V gives CDR1 SQVTM, CDR2 ANQGSEA. The V and J ends lost 6 bases and 0 bases respectively, with 12 bases between them. The CDR3 has 14 amino acids. The CDR3 sequence: CSVSGILSGNTIYF. CDR3 nucleotides: TGCAGCGTGTCTGGGATTCTCTCTGGAAACACCATATATTTT.

V and J are TRBV20-1 and TRBJ2-3; 11 bases match TRBD2. J gave up 6 bases and V 0 bases, and 17 bases lay outside the gene matches. CDR1 is DFQATT and CDR2 is SNEGSKA in the germline V gene (reference sequence). The CDR3 has 19 residues. The chain's CDR3 is CSARDQTSGAGIGYDTQYF. CDR3 bases: TGCAGTGCTAGAGACCAGACTAGCGGGGCGGGTATCGGTTATGATACGCAGTATTTT.

The chain carries TRBV12-3 or TRBV12-4 and TRBJ2-7, with 10 bases that match TRBD2. This CDR3 is built from 15 residues. The J segment lost 3 bases and the V segment lost 1 base, leaving 3 bases of the junction unmatched. The DNA of the CDR3 is TGTGCCAGCAGTTTAGTGCCTAGCGGGAGCTACGAGCAGTACTTC. This sequence encodes CASSLVPSGSYEQYF.

This clonotype was counted only a few times. The chain recombines TRBV11-2 with TRBJ2-7; 7 nucleotides align to TRBD1. Per germline, CDR1 SGHAT and CDR2 FQNNGV. Losses at the gene ends were 3 bases for V and 4 bases for J; bases not matched to a gene: 3. The CDR3 runs 13 residues. The CDR3 loop reads CASSLKGAYEQYF. The DNA for the CDR3 is TGTGCCAGCAGCTTGAAGGGGGCTTACGAGCAGTACTTC.

The rearrangement links TRBV29-1 to TRBJ2-7, with TRBD2 matching 7 bases. V lost 4 bases to trimming and J lost 5 bases; unmatched junction nucleotides: 14. Germline-derived CDR1 and CDR2 are SQVTM and ANQGSEA. The CDR3 totals 15 residues. CDR3 DNA: TGCAGCGTTGGAGCGAGCGGGAACGTCCTTCACGAGCAGTACTTC. Residues: CSVGASGNVLHEQYF.

The chain has TRBV29-1 and TRBJ2-1; D remains unclear. CDR3 length: 14 residues. CDR1 and CDR2 (germline): SQVTM, ANQGSEA. V was pared by 7 bases and J by 7 bases, with 20 bases between. CDR3 sequence (DNA): TGCAGCGCACGGCAGGAACCTGGTAGGAATGAGCAGTTCTTC. It codes for CSARQEPGRNEQFF.

V is TRBV12-3 or TRBV12-4 and J is TRBJ2-1; D is undetermined. The CDR3 totals 11 residues. Trimming left V 5 bases short and J 9 bases short, with 8 bases between. This CDR3 is CASSRPGEQFF. The CDR3 DNA reads as TGTGCCAGCAGTCGCCCTGGTGAGCAGTTCTTC.

The rearrangement joins TRBV9 to TRBJ2-2; the D gene is possibly TRBD1 (5 bases). The CDR3 is 12 amino acids. The germline V gene encodes CDR1 SGDLS and CDR2 YYNGEE. Deletions cut 6 bases from V and 4 bases from J, with 7 bases between. The CDR3 DNA reads as TGTGCCAGCAAGGGGCCCACCGGGGAGCTGTTTTTT. Amino acid sequence: CASKGPTGELFF.

The chain recombines TRBV27 with TRBJ1-6; 9 bases match TRBD1. The CDR3 contains 12 residues. CDR1 is MNHEY, CDR2 SMNVEV, per germline (reference sequence). Trimming removed 6 bases from V and 16 bases from J; junction bases left unmatched: 7. CDR3 protein: CASRGGGTGLHF. The CDR3 bases are TGTGCCAGCAGAGGGGGGGGGACAGGGCTCCACTTT.

The chain recombines TRBV20-1 with TRBJ2-1; 12 nucleotides align to TRBD2. The CDR3 is made up of 14 amino acids. CDR1 DFQATT and CDR2 SNEGSKA come from the germline V gene (reference sequence). V was pared by 6 bases and J by 8 bases, with 8 bases of the junction left unmatched. The CDR3 spells CSAIEGTSGYEQFF. The CDR3 region has the DNA TGCAGTGCAATCGAAGGGACTAGCGGGTATGAGCAGTTCTTC.

The genes are TRBV4-1 and TRBJ1-1, with a possible D match to TRBD1 (6 bases). The ends were cut back, 0 bases at V and 8 bases at J, with 16 bases in the middle. Germline V gene lookup returns CDR1 MGHRA and CDR2 YSYEKL. The CDR3 sequence is 15 residues long. The CDR3 DNA follows: TGCGCCAGCAGCCAAGATCAGCAAGGGGGGACGGAAGCTTTCTTT. This codes for CASSQDQQGGTEAFF.

The rearrangement uses TRBV3-1 and TRBJ1-2; TRBD1 aligns across 8 bases. V lost 5 bases and J lost 4; bases outside the gene matches: 6. The CDR3 covers 14 residues. Germline assignment: CDR1 LGHDT and CDR2 YNNKEL (reference sequence). CDR3 coding DNA: TGTGCCAGCAGCGGACCAGGGACAGGCTATGGCTACACCTTC. Its protein is CASSGPGTGYGYTF. Complete variable domain (other parts from reference TRBV3-1 and TRBJ1-2): DTAVSQTPKYLVTQMGNDKSIKCEQNLGHDTMYWYKQDSKKFLKIMFSYNNKELIINETVPNRFSPKSPDKAHLNLHINSLELGDSAVYFCASSGPGTGYGYTFGSGTRLTVV.

The chain is built from TRBV20-1 and TRBJ2-5; tentatively, D is TRBD1 or TRBD2 (5 bases each). There are 14 residues in the CDR3. Germline CDR1 DFQATT, CDR2 SNEGSKA (reference sequence). Trimming took off 3 bases at V and 4 bases at J, with 15 bases between the two ends. The CDR3 reads CSASPGTALETQYF. The CDR3 coding sequence is TGCAGTGCTAGTCCGGGGACCGCCCTAGAGACCCAGTACTTC.

This chain joins TRBV12-3 or TRBV12-4 and TRBJ1-5; a weak D match, TRBD1 (6 bases). V was trimmed by 7 bases and J by 2 bases, leaving 12 bases between them. The CDR3 is 14 residues long. CDR3 coding DNA: TGTGCCAGCATCCGGTCAGGGGGCAATCAGCCCCAGCATTTT. This codes for CASIRSGGNQPQHF.

The CDR3 sequence is CASSELGEQYF. CDR3 sequence (DNA): TGTGCCAGCAGTGAATTGGGCGAGCAGTACTTC. The chain links TRBV2 to TRBJ2-7; D not resolved. This CDR3 is 11 amino acids long. Looked up from germline, CDR1 is SNHLY and CDR2 is FYNNEI. V lost 2 bases and J 6 bases, leaving 5 bases between the germline ends.